A selection of T cell receptor beta chains follows, all from one sample in a study of cytomegalovirus exposure and HLA in healthy donors. Only in-frame clones appear in the TCRdb table, and some are missing; sequencing was by immunoSEQ multiplex PCR. The repertoire includes around 140,000 clones, around 75% of them detected once, and less than 3.5% sits in the top ten. The sequencing input was PBMCs. These receptors were collected from a young woman in good health and CMV-seronegative. Each CDR3 is given with its conserved first and last residue. Clone size is given for some rows only: seen once, a few or many times, or a class if the clone is expanded.

j_call cdr3_length clone_size v_call cdr3_aa
TRBJ1-2 14 . TRBV2 CASSASGSTPGYTF
TRBJ2-2 14 . TRBV4-3 CASSQDSRTGELFF
TRBJ1-5 15 few TRBV10-2 CASSESPGRNQPQHF
TRBJ2-7 14 . TRBV27 CASSFRGGYYEQYF
TRBJ1-1 17 . TRBV11-2 CASSSPVNRGGDTEAFF
TRBJ2-2 17 . TRBV19 CASSRTRGLGLGGELFF
TRBJ2-3 15 . TRBV5-8 CASSLVIAGGRPQYF
TRBJ2-1 15 . TRBV6-4 CASSIDRGPHNEQFF
TRBJ2-2 13 . TRBV7-2 CASSQSGTGELFF
TRBJ1-1 14 . TRBV5-5 CASSPGQGNTEAFF
TRBJ2-3 15 few TRBV7-9 CASSLPRGSTDTQYF
TRBJ1-1 15 . TRBV28 CASSLRGARDTEAFF
TRBJ2-3 14 . TRBV7-9 CAIPLGRSTDTQYF
TRBJ1-4 13 . TRBV5-1 CASSLAQNEKLFF
TRBJ2-6 15 . TRBV19 CATGQGGSGANVLTF